Detailed here is one T cell receptor (beta chain). Its antigen remains undetermined. Base-call qualities are not available, and no considerably larger clone is one nucleotide away. The donors were 40 or so Caucasian individuals from Russia, aged roughly 6 to 90 years, who were systemically healthy. Approximately 10 milliliters of peripheral blood were collected from each donor into EDTA-treated Vacutainer tubes. PBMCs were isolated by Ficoll-Paque density-gradient centrifugation, with at least 7 million obtained per sample. Trizol reagent was used to extract total RNA from PBMCs, with at least 6 micrograms per sample. For every donor, an aliquot of PBMCs went through flow cytometry to measure the percentages of naive CD45RAhigh/CD27high T cells. The protocol used for the library was 5' RACE. Sequencer: Illumina HiSeq 2500. A second 7 to 11 cycle PCR used a sample-barcoded 5' primer and a J-beta primer mix. A unique molecular identifier was introduced onto each TCR beta cDNA molecule by a template-switch 5' adaptor carrying 12 random nucleotides. Each sample yielded at least 2.5 million CDR3-containing paired-end reads. The Mint cDNA synthesis kit, primed by a TRBC-specific oligonucleotide, was used to synthesize first-strand cDNA from all RNA. After uracil-DNA glycosylase treatment, a first 18-cycle PCR used universal primers M1SS and BC2_uni_R on all cDNA. In the original analysis: Normalization of each sample was performed by random selection of 1 million high-quality reads, each carrying a distinct molecular identifier. Instead of being binned into consensus sequences, reads with shared molecular identifiers were discarded. MiTCR, set to a Q25 quality threshold and the strictest error-elimination algorithm, was used for CDR3 identification, clonotype clustering and error correction. A nonparametric unseen species model using Euler transformation provided a lower-bound estimate of total TCR beta diversity. TCRdb redid the processing of the public reads, applying fastp at Q25 and MiXCR, and retained in-frame beta chains. Entries are consolidated by CDR3 protein sequence, retaining the most common genes and DNA. The V and J calls were determined by TCRdb, not by the authors. The sample table records about 1.6 million distinct CDR3 sequences; about 31% of these occur just once. 11% of the sample comes from the top ten.

There are 14 amino acids in the CDR3, from cysteine to phenylalanine inclusive. The CDR3 DNA has 42 bases and is translated from base 1. V is pared back by 5 bases and J by 7 bases, with 15 bases lying between the germline termini. The germline V gene (reference sequence) supplies CDR1 LGHDT and CDR2 YNNKEL. The entry originates in a study of blood T cells in healthy people across ages (dated by TCRdb to 2014 to 2015). Regarding the study in general: In model experiments, template switching captured about one uniquely barcoded TCR beta cDNA molecule for every two T cells. The donors were split into four age groups: young (average 16 years), middle-aged (39), aged (about 62) and long-lived (roughly 86). To avoid experimental bias, donors of different ages were distributed randomly across sequencing lanes. The study analyzed two additional independent replicas of 1 million unique cDNA reads from the same blood draw for two donors, one aged 18 to 30 and one aged 80 or older. To track age-related changes in TCR beta repertoire diversity, the study relied on deep sequencing normalized with unique cDNA molecular identifiers.

Broad study findings and their caveats: The CMV infection status of donors was not known, potentially confounding age-related changes in expanded clonotypes. A strong correlation was found between observed TCR beta diversity and the percentage of naive T cells measured by flow cytometry. Compared with the aged group, the long-lived group had more naive CD4+ T cells, fewer expanded clones and increased TCR diversity, a pattern suggesting age selection. Conclusive comparison of naive and antigen-experienced compartments was prevented by the profiling of bulk unsorted PBMCs. Estimates of total diversity from one million sequenced T cells were regarded as lower bounds and underestimates. Observed TCR beta diversity per million T cells fell roughly linearly with age, and a significant reduction was already apparent by age around 40.

The sample consisted of blood. The chain is made from TRBV3-1 and TRBJ2-1; the D gene lacks a confident call. The sequence came from a woman in her twenties or thirties in good health. Here is the DNA: TGTGCCAGCAGCTTTGACCGGTTGATAAATGAGCAGTTCTTC. Its translation is CASSFDRLINEQFF.